This is a list of T cell receptor beta chains from one sample in a study of OX40 agonist ivuxolimab in advanced cancers. The data were produced by immunoSEQ multiplex PCR, yet TCRdb's version contains in-frame clones alone and is incomplete. The sample yields about 14,000 clones, about 80% seen once. This material consisted of CD4+ or CD8+ T cells sorted from blood, taken in a trial of the OX40 agonist ivuxolimab. These receptors came from an adult with an advanced solid tumor such as melanoma, head and neck, liver or kidney cancer. CDR3s include the opening cysteine and the closing phenylalanine or tryptophan. D genes are given only for firm matches. Part of the rows lack a size; the others show once, few, many or a class for expanded clones.

V gene: TRBV5-5
D gene: .
J gene: TRBJ2-7
CDR3 length: 14
clone size: .
CDR3 protein: CASSPLLSGYEQYF
CDR3 DNA: TGTGCCAGCAGCCCCCTCCTATCCGGGTACGAGCAGTACTTC

V gene: TRBV7-2
D gene: .
J gene: TRBJ1-2
CDR3 length: 15
clone size: .
CDR3 protein: CASSPDAERIYGYTF
CDR3 DNA: TGTGCCAGCAGCCCTGACGCGGAACGGATCTATGGCTACACCTTC

V gene: TRBV25-1
D gene: .
J gene: TRBJ1-3
CDR3 length: 15
clone size: few
CDR3 protein: CASSETGNSGNTIYF
CDR3 DNA: TGTGCCAGCAGTGAAACCGGTAATTCTGGAAACACCATATATTTT

V gene: TRBV7-2
D gene: .
J gene: TRBJ1-2
CDR3 length: 15
clone size: .
CDR3 protein: CASSLYESSNYGYTF
CDR3 DNA: TGTGCCAGCAGCTTATATGAATCGTCTAACTATGGCTACACCTTC

V gene: TRBV9
D gene: .
J gene: TRBJ1-3
CDR3 length: 13
clone size: .
CDR3 protein: CASSSGGADTIYF
CDR3 DNA: TGTGCCAGCTCGTCGGGGGGAGCGGACACCATATATTTT

V gene: TRBV12-5
D gene: TRBD1
J gene: TRBJ1-2
CDR3 length: 20
clone size: .
CDR3 protein: CASGLVKWTGTAFSNYGYTF
CDR3 DNA: TGTGCTAGTGGTTTGGTGAAGTGGACCGGGACAGCATTTTCTAACTATGGCTACACCTTC

V gene: TRBV5-3
D gene: .
J gene: TRBJ1-1
CDR3 length: 15
clone size: .
CDR3 protein: CASKAGGPRNTEAFF
CDR3 DNA: TGTGCCAGCAAAGCCGGGGGGCCCCGGAACACTGAAGCTTTCTTT

V gene: TRBV10-3
D gene: .
J gene: TRBJ2-2
CDR3 length: 14
clone size: .
CDR3 protein: CAIGQVGNTGELFF
CDR3 DNA: TGTGCCATAGGGCAGGTCGGGAACACCGGGGAGCTGTTTTTT

V gene: TRBV9
D gene: TRBD1
J gene: TRBJ2-7
CDR3 length: 14
clone size: .
CDR3 protein: CASSPGQGAYEQYF
CDR3 DNA: TGTGCCAGCAGCCCCGGACAGGGGGCCTACGAGCAGTACTTC

V gene: TRBV11-2
D gene: TRBD1
J gene: TRBJ1-1
CDR3 length: 14
clone size: .
CDR3 protein: CASSPGQGNTEAFF
CDR3 DNA: TGTGCCAGCAGCCCCGGACAGGGGAACACTGAAGCTTTCTTT

V gene: TRBV2
D gene: .
J gene: TRBJ1-1
CDR3 length: 13
clone size: .
CDR3 protein: CASSPGARTEAFF
CDR3 DNA: TGTGCCAGCAGTCCGGGGGCGCGGACTGAAGCTTTCTTT

V gene: TRBV18
D gene: TRBD1
J gene: TRBJ2-7
CDR3 length: 14
clone size: few
CDR3 protein: CASSFGTGGDEQYF
CDR3 DNA: TGTGCCAGCTCATTCGGGACAGGGGGCGACGAGCAGTACTTC

V gene: TRBV4-3
D gene: .
J gene: TRBJ2-1
CDR3 length: 13
clone size: .
CDR3 protein: CASSPFTGTEQFF
CDR3 DNA: TGCGCCAGCAGCCCGTTCACCGGGACAGAGCAGTTCTTC

V gene: TRBV27
D gene: .
J gene: TRBJ2-1
CDR3 length: 11
clone size: .
CDR3 protein: CASSFGNEQFF
CDR3 DNA: TGTGCCAGCAGTTTTGGGAATGAGCAGTTCTTC

V gene: TRBV19
D gene: .
J gene: TRBJ2-2
CDR3 length: 13
clone size: .
CDR3 protein: CASMIWGAGELFF
CDR3 DNA: TGTGCCAGTATGATTTGGGGAGCCGGGGAGCTGTTTTTT

V gene: TRBV7-9
D gene: .
J gene: TRBJ2-3
CDR3 length: 12
clone size: few
CDR3 protein: CASSYGPDTQYF
CDR3 DNA: TGTGCCAGCAGCTACGGACCAGATACGCAGTATTTT

V gene: TRBV23-1
D gene: .
J gene: TRBJ1-5
CDR3 length: 21
clone size: .
CDR3 protein: CASSRYKFGSDRFCSNQPQHF
CDR3 DNA: TGCGCCAGCAGCCGTTACAAATTCGGGTCAGATCGGTTTTGTAGCAATCAGCCCCAGCATTTT

V gene: TRBV13
D gene: .
J gene: TRBJ2-7
CDR3 length: 14
clone size: .
CDR3 protein: CASSLGTGLYEQYF
CDR3 DNA: TGTGCCAGCAGCTTAGGGACAGGTCTCTACGAGCAGTACTTC

V gene: TRBV18
D gene: .
J gene: TRBJ1-1
CDR3 length: 14
clone size: few
CDR3 protein: CASSPPRSTTEAFF
CDR3 DNA: TGTGCCAGCTCACCACCACGGAGTACCACTGAAGCTTTCTTT

V gene: TRBV18
D gene: .
J gene: TRBJ1-1
CDR3 length: 14
clone size: large
CDR3 protein: CASSPRGPYTEAFF
CDR3 DNA: TGTGCCAGCTCACCAAGAGGCCCTTACACTGAAGCTTTCTTT

V gene: TRBV12-5
D gene: TRBD1
J gene: TRBJ2-1
CDR3 length: 16
clone size: .
CDR3 protein: CASGHASMTGGSEQFF
CDR3 DNA: TGTGCTAGTGGCCACGCAAGCATGACAGGGGGAAGTGAGCAGTTCTTC

V gene: TRBV21-1
D gene: .
J gene: TRBJ1-6
CDR3 length: 15
clone size: .
CDR3 protein: CASTQASSYNSPLHF
CDR3 DNA: TGTGCCAGCACGCAAGCGAGCTCCTATAATTCACCCCTCCACTTT

V gene: TRBV10-3
D gene: TRBD1
J gene: TRBJ2-1
CDR3 length: 15
clone size: medium-sized
CDR3 protein: CAINGAGGSYNEQFF
CDR3 DNA: TGTGCCATCAACGGGGCAGGGGGCTCTTACAATGAGCAGTTCTTC

V gene: TRBV11-2
D gene: .
J gene: TRBJ1-1
CDR3 length: 14
clone size: medium-sized
CDR3 protein: CASSLGGGRVEAFF
CDR3 DNA: TGTGCCAGCAGCTTAGGGGGTGGTAGGGTTGAAGCTTTCTTT

V gene: TRBV19
D gene: .
J gene: TRBJ1-5
CDR3 length: 14
clone size: .
CDR3 protein: CASSSLRRGQPQHF
CDR3 DNA: TGTGCCAGTAGTAGCCTAAGGAGGGGTCAGCCCCAGCATTTT

V gene: TRBV6-5
D gene: .
J gene: TRBJ1-2
CDR3 length: 12
clone size: medium-sized
CDR3 protein: CASSYSGYGYTF
CDR3 DNA: TGTGCCAGCAGTTACTCGGGGTATGGCTACACCTTC

V gene: TRBV18
D gene: .
J gene: TRBJ2-3
CDR3 length: 17
clone size: .
CDR3 protein: CASSPMGGQKEHDTQYF
CDR3 DNA: TGTGCCAGCTCACCAATGGGGGGACAGAAGGAGCACGATACGCAGTATTTT

V gene: TRBV11-2
D gene: .
J gene: TRBJ2-7
CDR3 length: 16
clone size: .
CDR3 protein: CASRKRTQGAPYEQYF
CDR3 DNA: TGTGCCAGCAGGAAAAGAACGCAGGGAGCCCCCTACGAGCAGTACTTC

V gene: TRBV5-4
D gene: .
J gene: TRBJ2-1
CDR3 length: 12
clone size: .
CDR3 protein: CASSFTGSEQFF
CDR3 DNA: TGTGCCAGCAGCTTTACAGGGAGTGAGCAGTTCTTC

V gene: TRBV5-1
D gene: .
J gene: TRBJ2-7
CDR3 length: 14
clone size: few
CDR3 protein: CASSPRGRTYEQYF
CDR3 DNA: TGCGCCAGCAGCCCCCGGGGACGGACCTACGAGCAGTACTTC

V gene: TRBV9
D gene: .
J gene: TRBJ2-1
CDR3 length: 15
clone size: once
CDR3 protein: CASSVSGISYNEQFF
CDR3 DNA: TGTGCCAGCAGCGTATCCGGCATCTCCTACAATGAGCAGTTCTTC

V gene: TRBV27
D gene: .
J gene: TRBJ2-7
CDR3 length: 15
clone size: .
CDR3 protein: CASSLGGGIFDEQYF
CDR3 DNA: TGTGCCAGCAGTTTGGGAGGGGGCATTTTTGACGAGCAGTACTTC

V gene: TRBV9
D gene: .
J gene: TRBJ2-3
CDR3 length: 14
clone size: .
CDR3 protein: CASSAQGGTDTQYF
CDR3 DNA: TGTGCCAGCAGCGCACAGGGCGGCACAGATACGCAGTATTTT